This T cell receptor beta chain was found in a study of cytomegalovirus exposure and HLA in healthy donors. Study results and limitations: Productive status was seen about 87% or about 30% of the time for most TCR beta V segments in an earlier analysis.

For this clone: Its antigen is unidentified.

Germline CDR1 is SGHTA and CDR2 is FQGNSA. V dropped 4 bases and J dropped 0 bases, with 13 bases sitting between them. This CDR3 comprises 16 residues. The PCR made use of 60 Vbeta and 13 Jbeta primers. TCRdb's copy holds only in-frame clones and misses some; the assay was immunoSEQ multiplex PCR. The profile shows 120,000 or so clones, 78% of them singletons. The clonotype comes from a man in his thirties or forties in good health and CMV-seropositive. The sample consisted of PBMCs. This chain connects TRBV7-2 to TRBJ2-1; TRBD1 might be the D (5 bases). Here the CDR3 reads CASSSRTPSSYNEQFF. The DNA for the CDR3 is TGTGCCAGCAGCTCACGGACACCAAGCTCCTACAATGAGCAGTTCTTC.